These 25 T cell receptor beta chains were all obtained from the same sample, sequenced in a study of a mutant IDH1 vaccine in newly diagnosed glioma. Regarding time point: baseline, week 1 (first vaccination visit). Regarding treatment: pre-vaccination baseline after standard-of-care therapy. Sequencing was performed with immunoSEQ multiplex PCR; in TCRdb, only in-frame clones are kept and a portion is missing. The sample includes tens of thousands of clones, 83% of them seen just once. The input for sequencing was PBMCs, taken from a glioma patient treated with radiotherapy, temozolomide or both. The receptors shown here come from a woman in her forties or fifties with glioma.

V is TRBV18 and J is TRBJ2-5, with 8 bases matching TRBD1. V gave up 5 bases and J gave up 5 bases; unmatched junction bases: 1. Germline V gene sequence: CDR1 KGHSH, CDR2 LQKENI. This CDR3 spans 12 amino acids. In DNA, the CDR3 is TGTGCCAGCTCAACAGGGGGGGAGACCCAGTACTTC. Encoded protein: CASSTGGETQYF.

This rearrangement joins TRBV18 to TRBJ1-5; D is unclear. The length of the CDR3 is 13 residues. Trimming took 5 bases from V and 5 from J, leaving 10 bases between them. CDR1 is KGHSH, CDR2 LQKENI, per germline. The CDR3: CASSTLDDQPQHF. The DNA of the CDR3 is TGTGCCAGCTCAACACTTGACGATCAGCCCCAGCATTTT.

The chain employs TRBV19 and TRBJ2-7, with D possibly TRBD1 on 6 matching bases. Trimming cost V 10 bases and J 0 bases, with 22 bases left between them. Germline V lookup: CDR1 LNHDA, CDR2 SQIVND (reference sequence). CDR3 length equals 16 residues. CDR3 sequence reads: CATSPAEDRSSYEQYF. CDR3 nucleotide sequence: TGTGCCACCTCCCCTGCCGAGGACAGAAGCTCCTACGAGCAGTACTTC.

The gene calls are TRBV4-2 and TRBJ1-5, with D hard to call. This CDR3 region has 13 residues. V was shortened by 4 bases and J by 6 bases, with 10 bases between the two germline ends. Germline V gives CDR1 LGHNA, CDR2 YNFKEQ. The CDR3: CASSRGERQPQHF. Here the CDR3 DNA reads TGTGCCAGCAGCCGTGGGGAACGTCAGCCCCAGCATTTT.

J is TRBJ2-7 and V is TRBV7-3, with 7 nucleotides matching TRBD1. The CDR3 length is 15 residues. With V trimmed by 4 bases and J by 6 bases, 12 bases remained unmatched. The V gene's germline CDR1 is SGHTA and CDR2 FQGTGA. The CDR3 here is CASSSDRVVPREQYF. The CDR3 region has the DNA TGTGCCAGCAGCTCTGACAGGGTAGTCCCGCGCGAGCAGTACTTC.

This clone was observed a few times. This chain uses TRBV7-9 with TRBJ2-2; 8 nucleotides align to TRBD1. This CDR3 is built from 17 residues. Germline V lookup: CDR1 SEHNR, CDR2 FQNEAQ (reference sequence). V was clipped by 5 bases and J by 0 bases; unmatched bases: 8. Here the CDR3 reads CASSDPRQGTNTGELFF. The CDR3 DNA is TGTGCCAGCAGCGATCCTAGACAGGGGACGAACACCGGGGAGCTGTTTTTT. Supplemented by reference TRBV7-9 and TRBJ2-2, the full variable domain reads DTGVSQNPRHKITKRGQNVTFRCDPISEHNRLYWYRQTLGQGPEFLTYFQNEAQLEKSRLLSDRFSAERPKGSFSTLEIQRTEQGDSAMYLCASSDPRQGTNTGELFFGEGSRLTVL.

The chain combines TRBV7-9 with TRBJ2-7, with D possibly TRBD1 on 5 matching bases. The ends were cut back, 4 bases at V and 5 bases at J, with 18 bases in the middle. This CDR3 contains 15 residues. Germline CDR1 and CDR2: SEHNR and FQNEAQ (reference sequence). The CDR3 protein is CASSSADSPHHEQYF. For the CDR3, the DNA is TGTGCCAGCAGCTCGGCTGACAGTCCCCACCACGAGCAGTACTTC.

The rearrangement uses TRBV5-4 and TRBJ1-2; 7 nucleotides agree with TRBD1. With 9 bases clipped from V and 4 bases from J, the junction kept 12 bases outside the gene matches. CDR1 and CDR2 (germline): SGHNT, YYREEE (reference sequence). The CDR3 is 14 residues long. CDR3: CATQDGTGVYGYTF. Written as DNA, the CDR3 is TGTGCCACCCAGGACGGAACAGGGGTCTATGGCTACACCTTC. The whole variable domain, filled in from reference TRBV5-4 and TRBJ1-2, reads ETGVTQSPTHLIKTRGQQVTLRCSSQSGHNTVSWYQQALGQGPQFIFQYYREEENGRGNFPPRFSGLQFPNYSSELNVNALELDDSALYLCATQDGTGVYGYTFGSGTRLTVV.

The V gene is TRBV5-1, the J gene TRBJ2-3; 7 bases fit TRBD2. CDR1 is SGHRS and CDR2 is YFSETQ in the germline V gene. The V gene end was trimmed by 0 bases and the J gene end by 3 bases; junction bases not matched to a gene: 4. This CDR3 has 15 residues. CDR3 sequence: CASSLDARGTDTQYF. The CDR3 DNA reads as TGCGCCAGCAGCTTGGATGCGCGGGGGACAGATACGCAGTATTTT.

The CDR3 spells CASSLAVGTDTQYF. In nucleotides, the CDR3 is TGCGCCAGCAGCTTGGCGGTGGGAACAGATACGCAGTATTTT. The chain has TRBV5-1 and TRBJ2-3; D is ambiguous. The CDR3 consists of 14 residues. Germline V gene sequence: CDR1 SGHRS, CDR2 YFSETQ. The germline V and J ends were trimmed by 0 bases and 3 bases, with 8 bases remaining between them.

V usage is TRBV9 and J usage is TRBJ2-7, with 7 bases identical to TRBD2. Germline CDR1 SGDLS, CDR2 YYNGEE. This CDR3 contains 14 residues. Trimming at V came to 4 bases and at J to 5 bases, leaving 9 bases not matched to a gene. CDR3: CASSPGGKSNEQYF. CDR3 bases: TGTGCCAGCAGCCCCGGGGGGAAGAGTAACGAGCAGTACTTC. Complete variable domain (other parts from reference TRBV9 and TRBJ2-7): DSGVTQTPKHLITATGQRVTLRCSPRSGDLSVYWYQQSLDQGLQFLIQYYNGEERAKGNILERFSAQQFPDLHSELNLSSLELGDSALYFCASSPGGKSNEQYFGPGTRLTVT.

For the CDR3, the DNA is TGTGCCAGCAGTTACTCGACCCAGGTCTCCTACAATGAGCAGTTCTTC. Protein product: CASSYSTQVSYNEQFF. This chain joins TRBV6-5 and TRBJ2-1; D is unresolved. Germline-derived CDR1 and CDR2 are MNHEY and SVGAGI. CDR3 length: 16 amino acids. V lost 0 bases to trimming and J lost 0 bases, with 9 bases between them.

The chain joins TRBV5-6 to TRBJ2-2, with unresolved D. V gave up 0 bases and J gave up 1 base, with 10 bases separating them. This CDR3 has 16 residues. Per the germline V gene, CDR1 is SGHDT and CDR2 is YYEEEE. The CDR3 region is CASSLAWARNTGELFF. CDR3 DNA sequence: TGTGCCAGCAGCTTGGCTTGGGCACGGAACACCGGGGAGCTGTTTTTT. Full variable domain (remainder filled in from reference TRBV5-6 and TRBJ2-2): DAGVTQSPTHLIKTRGQQVTLRCSPKSGHDTVSWYQQALGQGPQFIFQYYEEEERQRGNFPDRFSGHQFPNYSSELNVNALLLGDSALYLCASSLAWARNTGELFFGEGSRLTVL.

This chain uses TRBV10-3 with TRBJ1-2; no firm D call. V was cut by 8 bases and J by 4 bases, with 17 bases left in between. This CDR3 is 14 amino acids long. The germline V gene has CDR1 ENHRY and CDR2 SYGVKD. As DNA, the CDR3 is TGTGCCATCCGGGAACCCGAGGCATCCTATGGCTACACCTTC. This gives the protein CAIREPEASYGYTF.

The rearrangement uses TRBV5-1 and TRBJ2-7, with TRBD1 matching 8 bases. This CDR3 has 16 amino acids. Trimming at V came to 3 bases and at J to 0 bases, leaving 8 bases not matched to a gene. Germline V lookup: CDR1 SGHRS, CDR2 YFSETQ. CDR3 protein: CASSSMGQAYSYEQYF. Here the CDR3 DNA reads TGCGCCAGCAGCTCTATGGGACAGGCGTACTCCTACGAGCAGTACTTC.

The chain joins TRBV5-1 to TRBJ1-1, with D possibly matching TRBD1 (5 bases). The CDR3 sequence is 14 residues long. The germline gives CDR1 SGHRS, CDR2 YFSETQ. V gave up 2 bases and J gave up 4 bases, with 12 bases separating them. In DNA form, the CDR3 reads TGCGCCAGCAGCTTTCAGGGAAAGGGCACTGAAGCTTTCTTT. This gives the protein CASSFQGKGTEAFF.

The rearrangement uses TRBV6-1 and TRBJ2-2, with unresolved D. The V end was cut by 4 bases, the J end by 7 bases, with 4 bases between. The CDR3 extends over 11 amino acids. Germline V gene lookup returns CDR1 MNHNS and CDR2 SASEGT. CDR3 residues: CASSVNGELFF. The CDR3 nucleotides are TGTGCCAGCAGTGTGAACGGGGAGCTGTTTTTT.

This chain connects TRBV2 to TRBJ2-3, with TRBD1 identical over 7 bases. This CDR3 is 15 amino acids long. V lost 8 bases and J lost 1; bases outside the gene matches: 9. Per the germline V gene, CDR1 is SNHLY and CDR2 is FYNNEI. DNA for the CDR3: TGTGCCAGCGCCTACAGGGGTTCCGGCACAGATACGCAGTATTTT. This sequence encodes CASAYRGSGTDTQYF.

The rearrangement joins TRBV7-9 to TRBJ2-1, with 8 nucleotides matching TRBD2. The V gene's germline CDR1 is SEHNR and CDR2 FQNEAQ (reference sequence). Trimming removed 2 bases from V and 0 bases from J; junction bases left unmatched: 6. This CDR3 has 17 amino acids. CDR3 in amino acids: CASSLSSGVFSYNEQFF. In nucleotides, the CDR3 is TGTGCCAGCAGCTTAAGTAGCGGGGTGTTCTCCTACAATGAGCAGTTCTTC.

This clone was seen only once. The genes are TRBV2 and TRBJ1-1; the D gene is possibly TRBD1 (6 bases). Trimming stripped 9 bases from V and 4 bases from J, with 12 bases between. This CDR3 comprises 12 residues. Germline V gives CDR1 SNHLY, CDR2 FYNNEI. The DNA for the CDR3 is TGTGCCAGTGACAGGTGGGCCACTGAAGCTTTCTTT. Protein sequence: CASDRWATEAFF.

The chain recombines TRBV11-2 with TRBJ2-3; D is perhaps TRBD1 or TRBD2 (5 bases each). This CDR3 is built from 14 residues. Trimming shortened V by 1 base and J by 2 bases, and 7 bases separated the two germline ends. Germline-derived CDR1 and CDR2 are SGHAT and FQNNGV. The CDR3 protein is CASSLVGDTDTQYF. The CDR3 DNA reads TGTGCCAGCAGCTTAGTGGGGGACACAGATACGCAGTATTTT.

This chain links TRBV18 with TRBJ1-1; TRBD1 is a possible D gene (5 bases). This CDR3 region has 13 residues. The V gene lost 3 bases and the J gene lost 0 bases, with 5 bases spanning the gap. Germline loops: CDR1 KGHSH, CDR2 LQKENI. The CDR3: CASSPGVNTEAFF. CDR3 in DNA: TGTGCCAGCTCACCGGGGGTGAACACTGAAGCTTTCTTT.

The chain combines TRBV5-1 with TRBJ2-5; 8 bases line up with TRBD2. Trimming took 6 bases from V and 5 from J; bases not matched to a gene: 12. Germline V gene sequence: CDR1 SGHRS, CDR2 YFSETQ. The CDR3 runs 15 residues. CDR3 DNA sequence: TGCGCCAGCATGACGGAGCGGGGGTGGATGGAGACCCAGTACTTC. It is translated as CASMTERGWMETQYF.

This chain uses TRBV10-3 with TRBJ2-4; D gene ambiguous. The CDR3 consists of 16 residues. The V end was cut by 4 bases, the J end by 0 bases, with 13 bases between. CDR1 and CDR2 (germline): ENHRY, SYGVKD. Here the CDR3 DNA reads TGTGCCATCAGTGCCGACATGTCGTTAGCCAAAAACATTCAGTACTTC. Its translation is CAISADMSLAKNIQYF.

The chain joins TRBV19 to TRBJ1-6; D is unresolved. CDR1 is LNHDA and CDR2 is SQIVND in the germline V gene (reference sequence). V was shortened by 4 bases and J by 7 bases, with 11 bases between the two germline ends. This CDR3 region has 14 residues. The CDR3: CASSKDPMNSPLHF. Written as DNA, the CDR3 is TGTGCCAGTAGTAAAGACCCGATGAATTCACCCCTCCACTTT.